The subject of this entry is one TCR beta chain. Antigen unknown. These data come from a study of response to subunit inactivated influenza vaccine. There are 15 residues in the CDR3. V was cut by 4 bases and J by 0 bases, with 12 bases left in between. CDR1 and CDR2 from the germline V gene are SGDLS and YYNGEE. TCRdb recomputed calls from the RT-PCR reads with MiXCR, one row per CDR3 protein. The sample lists over 150,000 distinct CDR3 sequences; 9.5% to 12% were seen once. Study outcomes and limitations: Each seasonal influenza vaccination recruits few new T cells, the authors suggested.

The source was CD8+ T cells sorted from PBMCs, collected around 25 months after vaccination. V gene TRBV9 combines with J gene TRBJ2-3; TRBD2 is a possible D gene (6 bases). The clonotype originates from a man between 45 and 75 years old who received an inactivated influenza vaccine. CDR3 sequence reads: CASSTTSQSTDTQYF. Here the CDR3 DNA reads TGTGCCAGCAGCACGACTAGTCAGAGCACAGATACGCAGTATTTT.